This T cell receptor (beta chain) was sequenced for a study of blood T cell repertoires in COVID-19. Enrollees, about 18 to 89 years old, lived in approximately 24 US areas. Germline lookup yields CDR1 SGHVS and CDR2 FNYEAQ. Trimming left V 5 bases short and J 2 bases short, with 13 bases between. The CDR3 is 15 amino acids. The repertoire was sequenced with immunoSEQ multiplex PCR; TCRdb's copy has only in-frame clones and lacks some. The repertoire holds a few hundred thousand clones, with around 87% as singletons. The receptor's source is a man aged 35 to 55 in a cohort exposed to, infected with or recovered from COVID-19 (not recorded which). The V call is TRBV7-6, the J call TRBJ1-5, with D tentatively TRBD1 (5 bases). Sequencing used PBMCs or T cells enriched from blood (not recorded which). CDR3 in amino acids: CASSPQGDGNQPQHF. CDR3 bases: TGTGCCAGCAGCCCTCAAGGGGATGGCAATCAGCCCCAGCATTTT.